What follows are 15 T cell receptor beta chains derived from one specimen sequenced in a study of T cell responses to AZD1222 COVID-19 vaccine. The protocol was immunoSEQ multiplex PCR, while the TCRdb copy is restricted to in-frame clones and leaves out a portion. The sample has roughly 130,000 clones, 80% to 95% seen once. The source was peripheral blood, collected on day 0 of AZD1222 vaccination. Receptor source: an adult in good health.

This chain uses TRBV27 with TRBJ2-7, with TRBD2 identical over 7 bases. Germline lookup yields CDR1 MNHEY and CDR2 SMNVEV (reference sequence). The CDR3 totals 13 residues. Germline trimming cut 6 bases from V and 1 base from J; bases unmatched to any gene: 3. The CDR3 spells CASRKAGSYEQYF. CDR3 sequence (DNA): TGTGCCAGCAGGAAAGCGGGGTCCTACGAGCAGTACTTC.

The chain combines TRBV6-2 or TRBV6-3 with TRBJ2-2; D is unclear. V was cut by 4 bases and J by 4 bases, with 13 bases left in between. Germline assignment: CDR1 MNHEY and CDR2 SVGEGT. The CDR3 totals 15 residues. Here the CDR3 reads CASSSWGTGTGELFF. The CDR3, as DNA: TGTGCCAGCAGTTCTTGGGGTACGGGCACCGGGGAGCTGTTTTTT.

The CDR3 region is CASSPGTTGNQPQHF. DNA of the CDR3: TGTGCCAGCTCCCCCGGGACGACGGGCAATCAGCCCCAGCATTTT. The V gene is TRBV18, the J gene TRBJ1-5; maybe TRBD1 (5 bases). The CDR3 sequence is 15 residues long. Per germline, CDR1 KGHSH and CDR2 LQKENI. V was cut by 6 bases and J by 2 bases, with 14 bases left in between.

The J gene is TRBJ2-3, the V gene TRBV10-2; 12 bases align to TRBD2. Germline loops: CDR1 WSHSY, CDR2 SAAADI. The V segment lost 7 bases and the J segment 6 bases; nucleotides outside the gene matches: 2. There are 13 residues in the CDR3. The CDR3 spells CASTLAGGDTQYF. The CDR3 DNA reads TGCGCCAGCACTCTAGCGGGGGGGGATACGCAGTATTTT.

J is TRBJ2-1 and V is TRBV5-1, with 7 bases fitting TRBD2. The CDR3 is 14 residues long. J gave up 7 bases and V 3 bases, and 7 bases lay outside the gene matches. CDR1 and CDR2 (germline): SGHRS, YFSETQ. CDR3 sequence reads: CASSSGTMSNEQFF. CDR3 DNA sequence: TGCGCCAGCAGCTCAGGGACTATGAGTAATGAGCAGTTCTTC.

The genes are TRBV6-5 and TRBJ1-1; unclear D gene. This CDR3 has 12 amino acids. CDR1 and CDR2 from the germline V gene are MNHEY and SVGAGI. V dropped 8 bases and J dropped 4 bases, with 11 bases sitting between them. CDR3 DNA: TGTGCCAGCGGTAGTTTTGGCACTGAAGCTTTCTTT. It translates to CASGSFGTEAFF.

The chain links TRBV5-4 to TRBJ2-7; 7 bases are shared with TRBD2. Germline V gives CDR1 SGHNT, CDR2 YYREEE (reference sequence). The ends lost 2 bases at V and 7 bases at J; junction bases unmatched: 9. The CDR3 is made up of 14 amino acids. For the CDR3, the DNA is TGTGCCAGCAGCTTCGGGGGAGGGCCTGGGGAGCAGTACTTC. Amino acids: CASSFGGGPGEQYF. Variable domain in full (rest from reference TRBV5-4 and TRBJ2-7): ETGVTQSPTHLIKTRGQQVTLRCSSQSGHNTVSWYQQALGQGPQFIFQYYREEENGRGNFPPRFSGLQFPNYSSELNVNALELDDSALYLCASSFGGGPGEQYFGPGTRLTVT.

The rearrangement joins TRBV7-2 to TRBJ1-6, with no clear D. Germline lookup yields CDR1 SGHTA and CDR2 FQGNSA. Trimming left V 6 bases short and J 7 bases short, with 7 bases between. This CDR3 has 12 amino acids. The CDR3 region has the DNA TGTGCCAGCAGACTGGCCAATTCACCCCTCCACTTT. Translated: CASRLANSPLHF. The full variable domain, with the rest looked up from reference TRBV7-2 and TRBJ1-6, is GAGVSQSPSNKVTEKGKDVELRCDPISGHTALYWYRQSLGQGLEFLIYFQGNSAPDKSGLPSDRFSAERTGGSVSTLTIQRTQQEDSAVYLCASRLANSPLHFGNGTRLTVT.

The rearrangement links TRBV11-3 to TRBJ2-7; TRBD2 aligns across 7 bases. This CDR3 is 13 amino acids long. Germline V gene data show CDR1 as SGHNT and CDR2 as YENEEA. V shed 1 base, J shed 6 bases, and the junction held 3 bases outside the gene matches. The DNA for the CDR3 is TGTGCCAGCAGCTTAGGGACTAGAAGCGAGCAGTACTTC. This encodes CASSLGTRSEQYF.

Written as DNA, the CDR3 is TGTGCCTCTCGGAGGGACCGGGGTGAAGCTTTCTTT. Translating gives CASRRDRGEAFF. The rearrangement uses TRBV30 and TRBJ1-1; the D gene is possibly TRBD1 (5 bases). The CDR3 is 12 amino acids. CDR1 and CDR2 (germline): GTSNPN, SVGIG (reference sequence). Trimming stripped 7 bases from V and 7 bases from J, with 16 bases between.

The chain is built from TRBV4-3 and TRBJ2-5; D unclear. V shed 4 bases and J shed 2 bases, with 11 bases lying between them. The CDR3 contains 14 residues. Germline loops: CDR1 LGHNA, CDR2 YSLEER. CDR3 sequence (DNA): TGCGCCAGCAGCCTAACGGGCAGACAAGAGACCCAGTACTTC. This encodes CASSLTGRQETQYF.

The CDR3 region is CASRHVAGGGSGELFF. The CDR3 DNA reads as TGTGCCAGCAGACACGTAGCGGGGGGTGGCTCCGGGGAGCTGTTTTTT. This chain links TRBV27 with TRBJ2-2; TRBD2 matches 10 bases. Germline loops: CDR1 MNHEY, CDR2 SMNVEV (reference sequence). The V segment lost 6 bases and the J segment 6 bases; nucleotides outside the gene matches: 10. The CDR3 extends over 16 amino acids.

This chain links TRBV18 with TRBJ1-1; D might be TRBD1 (5 bases). Germline CDR1 KGHSH, CDR2 LQKENI. Trimming stripped 6 bases from V and 7 bases from J, with 24 bases between. The CDR3 runs 16 residues. CDR3 loop: CASSQQGAGTAGEAFF. DNA of the CDR3: TGTGCCAGCTCGCAACAAGGGGCAGGGACGGCCGGTGAAGCTTTCTTT.

The chain recombines TRBV15 with TRBJ1-3; tentative D call: TRBD1 (5 bases). V lost 1 base and J 0 bases, leaving 16 bases between the germline ends. Germline CDR1 reads LNHNV; CDR2 reads YYDKDF (reference sequence). This CDR3 has 18 amino acids. The DNA of the CDR3 is TGTGCCACCAGCAGAGGGGGGAGGGACGCCAGCTCTGGAAACACCATATATTTT. It codes for CATSRGGRDASSGNTIYF.

The genes are TRBV20-1 and TRBJ2-1; D not resolved. Trimming left V 7 bases short and J 7 bases short, with 8 bases between. The CDR3 consists of 10 residues. Germline V gives CDR1 DFQATT, CDR2 SNEGSKA (reference sequence). The CDR3 DNA follows: TGCAGTGGGCTGGGGAATGAGCAGTTCTTC. This gives the protein CSGLGNEQFF.